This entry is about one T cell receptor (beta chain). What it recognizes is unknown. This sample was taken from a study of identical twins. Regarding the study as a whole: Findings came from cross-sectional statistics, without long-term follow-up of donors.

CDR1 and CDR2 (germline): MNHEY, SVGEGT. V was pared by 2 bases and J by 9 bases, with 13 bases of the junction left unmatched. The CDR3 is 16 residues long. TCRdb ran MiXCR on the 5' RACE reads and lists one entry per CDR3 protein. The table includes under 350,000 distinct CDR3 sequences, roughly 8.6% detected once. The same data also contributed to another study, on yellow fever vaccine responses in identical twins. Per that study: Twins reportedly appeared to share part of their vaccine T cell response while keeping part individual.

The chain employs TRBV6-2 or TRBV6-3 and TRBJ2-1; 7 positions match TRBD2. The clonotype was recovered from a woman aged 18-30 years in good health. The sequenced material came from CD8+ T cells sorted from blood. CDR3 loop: CASSYPTAGESFEQFF. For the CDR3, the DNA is TGTGCCAGCAGTTACCCTACGGCGGGAGAGAGTTTTGAGCAGTTCTTC.